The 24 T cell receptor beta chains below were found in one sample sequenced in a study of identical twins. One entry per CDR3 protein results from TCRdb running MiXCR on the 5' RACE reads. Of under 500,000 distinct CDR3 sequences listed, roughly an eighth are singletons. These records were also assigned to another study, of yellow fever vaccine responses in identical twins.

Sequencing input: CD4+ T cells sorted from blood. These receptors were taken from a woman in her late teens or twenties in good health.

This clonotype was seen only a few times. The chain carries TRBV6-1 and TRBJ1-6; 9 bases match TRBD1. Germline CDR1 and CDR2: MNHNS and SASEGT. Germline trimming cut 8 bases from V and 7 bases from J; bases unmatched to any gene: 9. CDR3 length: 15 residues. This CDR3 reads CASLDRGLGNSPLHF. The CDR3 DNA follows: TGTGCCAGCTTGGACAGGGGTCTTGGAAATTCACCCCTCCACTTT.

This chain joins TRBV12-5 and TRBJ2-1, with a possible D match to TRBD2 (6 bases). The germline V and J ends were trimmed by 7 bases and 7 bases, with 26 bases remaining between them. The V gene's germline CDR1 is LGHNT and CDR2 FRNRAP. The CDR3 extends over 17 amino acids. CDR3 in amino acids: CASASREQIVGLNEQFF. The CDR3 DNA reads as TGTGCTAGTGCTTCCCGGGAGCAAATTGTGGGGTTGAATGAGCAGTTCTTC.

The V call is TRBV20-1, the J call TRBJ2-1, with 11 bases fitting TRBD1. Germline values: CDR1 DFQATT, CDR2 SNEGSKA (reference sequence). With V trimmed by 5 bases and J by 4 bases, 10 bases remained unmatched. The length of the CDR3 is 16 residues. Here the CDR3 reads CSASVLGQGVYNEQFF. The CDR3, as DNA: TGCAGTGCTTCGGTCCTGGGACAGGGGGTTTACAATGAGCAGTTCTTC.

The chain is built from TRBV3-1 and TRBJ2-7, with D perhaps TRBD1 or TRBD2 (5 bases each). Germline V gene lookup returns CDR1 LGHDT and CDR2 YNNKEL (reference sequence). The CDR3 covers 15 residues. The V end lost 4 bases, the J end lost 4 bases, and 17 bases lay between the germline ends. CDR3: CASSLLLRAGYEQYF. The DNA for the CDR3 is TGTGCCAGCAGCCTGCTACTGCGGGCAGGGTACGAGCAGTACTTC.

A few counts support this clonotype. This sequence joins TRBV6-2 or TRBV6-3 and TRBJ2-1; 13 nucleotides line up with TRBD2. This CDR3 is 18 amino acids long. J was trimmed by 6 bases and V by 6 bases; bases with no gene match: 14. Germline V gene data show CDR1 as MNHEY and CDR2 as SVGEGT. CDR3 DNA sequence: TGTGCCAGCAGCCCCTGGCAGCCCAGGACTAGCGGGAGCAATGAGCAGTTCTTC. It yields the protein CASSPWQPRTSGSNEQFF.

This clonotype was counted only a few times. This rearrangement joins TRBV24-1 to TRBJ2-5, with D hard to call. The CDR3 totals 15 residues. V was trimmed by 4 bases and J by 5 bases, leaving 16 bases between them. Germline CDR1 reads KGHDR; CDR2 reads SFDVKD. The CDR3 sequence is CATSDPSRHRETQYF. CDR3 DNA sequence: TGTGCCACCAGTGACCCGTCACGCCACCGGGAGACCCAGTACTTC.

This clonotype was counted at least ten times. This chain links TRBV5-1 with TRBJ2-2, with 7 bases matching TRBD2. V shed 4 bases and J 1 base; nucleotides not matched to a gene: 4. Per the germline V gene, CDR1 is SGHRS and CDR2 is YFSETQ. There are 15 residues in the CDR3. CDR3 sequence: CASSLERGNTGELFF. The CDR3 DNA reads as TGCGCCAGCAGCCTCGAGCGGGGGAACACCGGGGAGCTGTTTTTT.

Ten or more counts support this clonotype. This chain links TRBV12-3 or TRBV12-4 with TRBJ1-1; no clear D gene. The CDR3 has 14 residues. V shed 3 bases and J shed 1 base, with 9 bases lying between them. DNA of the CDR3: TGTGCCAGCAGTTTCGTCCCGGGGAACACTGAAGCTTTCTTT. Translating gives CASSFVPGNTEAFF.

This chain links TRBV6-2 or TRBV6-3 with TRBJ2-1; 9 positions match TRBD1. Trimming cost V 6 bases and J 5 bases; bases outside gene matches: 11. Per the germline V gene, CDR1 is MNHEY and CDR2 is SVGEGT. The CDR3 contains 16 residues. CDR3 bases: TGTGCCAGCAGGTATCAACAGGGGGCGGTTAACAATGAGCAGTTCTTC. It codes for CASRYQQGAVNNEQFF.

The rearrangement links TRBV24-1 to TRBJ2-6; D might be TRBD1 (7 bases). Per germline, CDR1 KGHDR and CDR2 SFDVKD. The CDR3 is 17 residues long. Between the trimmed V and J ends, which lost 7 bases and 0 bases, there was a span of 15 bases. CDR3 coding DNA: TGTGCCACCAGCGCGGGACAGTCGACCTCTGGGGCCAACGTCCTGACTTTC. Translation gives CATSAGQSTSGANVLTF.

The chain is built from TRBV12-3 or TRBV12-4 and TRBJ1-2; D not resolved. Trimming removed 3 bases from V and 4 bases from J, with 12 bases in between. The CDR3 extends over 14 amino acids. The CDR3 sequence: CASSFRTAVYGYTF. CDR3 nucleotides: TGTGCCAGCAGTTTCCGAACAGCAGTCTATGGCTACACCTTC.

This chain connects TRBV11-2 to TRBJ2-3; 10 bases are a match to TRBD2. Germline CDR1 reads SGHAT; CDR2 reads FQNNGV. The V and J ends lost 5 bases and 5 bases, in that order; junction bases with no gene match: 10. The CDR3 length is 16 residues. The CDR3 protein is CASSPGLALARDTQYF. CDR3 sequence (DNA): TGTGCCAGCAGCCCGGGACTAGCGTTGGCCCGAGATACGCAGTATTTT. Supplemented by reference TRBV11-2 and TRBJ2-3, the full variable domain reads EAGVAQSPRYKIIEKRQSVAFWCNPISGHATLYWYQQILGQGPKLLIQFQNNGVVDDSQLPKDRFSAERLKGVDSTLKIQPAKLEDSAVYLCASSPGLALARDTQYFGPGTRLTVL.

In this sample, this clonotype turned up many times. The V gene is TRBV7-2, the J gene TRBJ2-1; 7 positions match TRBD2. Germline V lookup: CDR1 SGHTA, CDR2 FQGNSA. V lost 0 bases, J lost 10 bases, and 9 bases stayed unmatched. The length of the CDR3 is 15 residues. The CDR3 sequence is CASSLAGSGGGEQFF. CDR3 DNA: TGTGCCAGCAGCTTAGCAGGTTCTGGGGGGGGAGAGCAGTTCTTC.

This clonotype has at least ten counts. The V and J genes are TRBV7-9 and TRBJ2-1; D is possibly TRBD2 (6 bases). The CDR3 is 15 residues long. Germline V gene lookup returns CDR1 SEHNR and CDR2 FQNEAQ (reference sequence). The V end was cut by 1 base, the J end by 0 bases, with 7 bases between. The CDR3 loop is CASSLGGASYNEQFF. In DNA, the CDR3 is TGTGCCAGCAGCTTAGGCGGGGCCTCCTACAATGAGCAGTTCTTC. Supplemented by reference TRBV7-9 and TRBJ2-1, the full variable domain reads DTGVSQNPRHKITKRGQNVTFRCDPISEHNRLYWYRQTLGQGPEFLTYFQNEAQLEKSRLLSDRFSAERPKGSFSTLEIQRTEQGDSAMYLCASSLGGASYNEQFFGPGTRLTVL.

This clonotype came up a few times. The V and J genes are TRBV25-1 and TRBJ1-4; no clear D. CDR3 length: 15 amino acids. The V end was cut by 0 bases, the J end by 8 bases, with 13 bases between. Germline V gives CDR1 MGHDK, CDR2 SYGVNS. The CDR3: CASSEYPVTGEKLFF. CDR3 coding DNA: TGTGCCAGCAGTGAATACCCGGTTACCGGCGAAAAACTGTTTTTT.

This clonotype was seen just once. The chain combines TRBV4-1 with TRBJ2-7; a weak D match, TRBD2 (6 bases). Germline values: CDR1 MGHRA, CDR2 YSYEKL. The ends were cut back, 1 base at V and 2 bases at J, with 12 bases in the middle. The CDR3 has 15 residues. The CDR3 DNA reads TGCGCCAGCAGCCAAGGTAGCGGACGGGCCTACGAGCAGTACTTC. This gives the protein CASSQGSGRAYEQYF.

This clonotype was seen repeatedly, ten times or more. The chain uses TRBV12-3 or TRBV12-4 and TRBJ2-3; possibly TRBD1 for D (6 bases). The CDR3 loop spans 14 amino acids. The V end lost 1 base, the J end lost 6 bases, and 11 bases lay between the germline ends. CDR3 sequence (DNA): TGTGCCAGCAGTTTAGGACAGGAGAGGGATACGCAGTATTTT. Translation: CASSLGQERDTQYF.

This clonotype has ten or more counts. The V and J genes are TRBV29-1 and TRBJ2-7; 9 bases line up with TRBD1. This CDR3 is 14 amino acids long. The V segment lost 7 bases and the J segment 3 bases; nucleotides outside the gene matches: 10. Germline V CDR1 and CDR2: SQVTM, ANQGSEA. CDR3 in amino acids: CSATPGQGHYEQYF. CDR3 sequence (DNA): TGCAGCGCCACCCCGGGACAGGGCCACTACGAGCAGTACTTC.

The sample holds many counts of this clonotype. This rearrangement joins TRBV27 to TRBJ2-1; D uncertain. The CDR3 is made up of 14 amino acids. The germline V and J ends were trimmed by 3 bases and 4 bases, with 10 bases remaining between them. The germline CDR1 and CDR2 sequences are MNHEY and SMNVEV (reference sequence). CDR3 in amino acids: CASSFKGGYNEQFF. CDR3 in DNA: TGTGCCAGCAGTTTCAAGGGTGGTTACAATGAGCAGTTCTTC.

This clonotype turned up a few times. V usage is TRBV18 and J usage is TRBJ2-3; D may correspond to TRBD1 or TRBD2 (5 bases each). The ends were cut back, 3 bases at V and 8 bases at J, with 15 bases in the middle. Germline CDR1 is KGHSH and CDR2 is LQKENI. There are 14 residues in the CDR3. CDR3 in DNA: TGTGCCAGCTCACCCGGAGGCAGTAGGGGTACGCAGTATTTT. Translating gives CASSPGGSRGTQYF.

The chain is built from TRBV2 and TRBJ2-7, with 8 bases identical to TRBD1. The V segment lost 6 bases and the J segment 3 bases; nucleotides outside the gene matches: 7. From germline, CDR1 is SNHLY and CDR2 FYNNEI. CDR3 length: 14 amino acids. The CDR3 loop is CASRRDRTHYEQYF. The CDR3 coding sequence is TGTGCCAGCAGACGGGACAGGACTCACTACGAGCAGTACTTC.

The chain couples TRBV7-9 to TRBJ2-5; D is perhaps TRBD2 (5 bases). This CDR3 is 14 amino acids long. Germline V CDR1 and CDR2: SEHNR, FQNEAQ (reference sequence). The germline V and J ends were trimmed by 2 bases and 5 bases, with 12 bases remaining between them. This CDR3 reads CASSLRAERETQYF. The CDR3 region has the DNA TGTGCCAGCAGCTTAAGGGCTGAGCGGGAGACCCAGTACTTC.

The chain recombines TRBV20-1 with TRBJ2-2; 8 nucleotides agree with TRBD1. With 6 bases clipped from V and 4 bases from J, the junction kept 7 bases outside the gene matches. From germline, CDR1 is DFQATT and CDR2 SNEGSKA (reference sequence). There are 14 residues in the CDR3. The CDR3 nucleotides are TGCAGTGCATCTTCCGGGACAGGCACCGGGGAGCTGTTTTTT. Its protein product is CSASSGTGTGELFF.

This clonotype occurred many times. The CDR3 bases are TGCGCCAGCAGCTTGGAGGGCGGTGGACAGCCCCAGCATTTT. The encoded protein is CASSLEGGGQPQHF. The chain couples TRBV5-1 to TRBJ1-5; D uncertain. Trimming removed 0 bases at V and 7 bases at J, with 11 bases between. Germline V gene data show CDR1 as SGHRS and CDR2 as YFSETQ. The CDR3 runs 14 residues.